The rows below give T cell receptor beta chains drawn from one sample of a study of CD8 T cells in ankylosing spondylitis. TCRdb called the 5' RACE reads again in MiXCR, with one record for every CDR3 protein. The sample records about 340,000 distinct CDR3 sequences, roughly 20% being singletons. Sequencing was done on a sample of blood, either unsorted or a sorted T cell fraction (not recorded which). The receptor set was obtained from a male donor with ankylosing spondylitis or in good health (not recorded which). Each CDR3 is given with its conserved first and last residue. D genes are given only for firm matches. Expanded clones get a size class; other rows say once, few or many, or leave the size out.

J gene: TRBJ2-1; clone size: .; V gene: TRBV7-2; D gene: TRBD2; CDR3 protein: CASKVSGGAAYNEQFF; CDR3 DNA: TGTGCCAGCAAGGTTAGCGGGGGGGCCGCCTACAATGAGCAGTTCTTC
J gene: TRBJ2-7; clone size: few; V gene: TRBV4-1; D gene: .; CDR3 protein: CASSQVGSLSYEQYF; CDR3 DNA: TGCGCCAGCAGCCAAGTCGGGTCTCTATCCTACGAGCAGTACTTC
J gene: TRBJ1-5; clone size: .; V gene: TRBV12-3/TRBV12-4; D gene: TRBD1; CDR3 protein: CASSDSGQGASNQPQHF; CDR3 DNA: TGTGCCAGCAGTGACTCTGGACAGGGGGCCAGCAATCAGCCCCAGCATTTT
J gene: TRBJ1-2; clone size: .; V gene: TRBV15; D gene: .; CDR3 protein: CATSERNRNYGYTF; CDR3 DNA: TGTGCCACCAGCGAACGAAACAGGAACTATGGCTACACCTTC
J gene: TRBJ2-7; clone size: .; V gene: TRBV4-2; D gene: .; CDR3 protein: CASSQDIVWSEQYF; CDR3 DNA: TGTGCCAGCAGCCAAGATATAGTCTGGAGCGAGCAGTACTTC
J gene: TRBJ1-1; clone size: few; V gene: TRBV28; D gene: .; CDR3 protein: CASSAERSPMNTEAFF; CDR3 DNA: TGTGCCAGCAGTGCAGAAAGGTCTCCTATGAACACTGAAGCTTTCTTT
J gene: TRBJ2-3; clone size: .; V gene: TRBV2; D gene: .; CDR3 protein: CASSGVTDTQYF; CDR3 DNA: TGTGCCAGCAGTGGGGTGACAGATACGCAGTATTTT
J gene: TRBJ2-7; clone size: .; V gene: TRBV7-9; D gene: TRBD1; CDR3 protein: CASSYRQGVPYEQYF; CDR3 DNA: TGTGCCAGCAGCTACCGACAGGGGGTTCCCTACGAGCAGTACTTC
J gene: TRBJ2-7; clone size: few; V gene: TRBV20-1; D gene: .; CDR3 protein: CSADDRSSSYEQYF; CDR3 DNA: TGCAGTGCAGACGACAGGTCGAGCTCCTACGAGCAGTACTTC
J gene: TRBJ2-1; clone size: few; V gene: TRBV12-3/TRBV12-4; D gene: .; CDR3 protein: CASSFAWTGDRGEQFF; CDR3 DNA: TGTGCCAGCAGTTTCGCGTGGACGGGGGACCGGGGTGAGCAGTTCTTC
J gene: TRBJ2-2; clone size: .; V gene: TRBV19; D gene: .; CDR3 protein: CAGTGLTGELFF; CDR3 DNA: TGTGCCGGGACTGGGCTCACCGGGGAGCTGTTTTTT
J gene: TRBJ2-7; clone size: few; V gene: TRBV4-1; D gene: TRBD2; CDR3 protein: CASSKLAGGVDEQYF; CDR3 DNA: TGCGCCAGCAGCAAACTAGCGGGGGGGGTTGACGAGCAGTACTTC
J gene: TRBJ2-1; clone size: few; V gene: TRBV7-2; D gene: TRBD1; CDR3 protein: CASSLNPRDRGEYEQFF; CDR3 DNA: TGTGCCAGCAGCTTAAACCCCCGGGACAGGGGCGAGTATGAGCAGTTCTTC
J gene: TRBJ2-2; clone size: .; V gene: TRBV10-2; D gene: .; CDR3 protein: CASSVNRAESTGELFF; CDR3 DNA: TGCGCCAGCAGTGTAAACAGGGCCGAGAGCACCGGGGAGCTGTTTTTT
J gene: TRBJ1-2; clone size: few; V gene: TRBV5-1; D gene: .; CDR3 protein: CASSPGGVVDGYTF; CDR3 DNA: TGCGCCAGCAGCCCTGGAGGGGTGGTAGATGGCTACACCTTC
J gene: TRBJ1-6; clone size: .; V gene: TRBV27; D gene: .; CDR3 protein: CASSFVRAGSPLHF; CDR3 DNA: TGTGCCAGCAGTTTTGTTAGGGCTGGCTCACCCCTCCACTTT
J gene: TRBJ1-6; clone size: few; V gene: TRBV4-1; D gene: .; CDR3 protein: CASSPRDDKGSPLHF; CDR3 DNA: TGCGCCAGCAGCCCGCGGGACGATAAAGGATCACCCCTCCACTTT
J gene: TRBJ2-1; clone size: .; V gene: TRBV3-1; D gene: .; CDR3 protein: CASSLNEMSSYNEQFF; CDR3 DNA: TGTGCCAGCAGCCTAAATGAAATGAGCTCCTACAATGAGCAGTTCTTC
J gene: TRBJ1-5; clone size: .; V gene: TRBV19; D gene: .; CDR3 protein: CASREHNQPQHF; CDR3 DNA: TGTGCCAGCAGGGAGCACAATCAGCCCCAGCATTTT
J gene: TRBJ1-1; clone size: .; V gene: TRBV5-5; D gene: .; CDR3 protein: CASTLEGPRRGNTEAFF; CDR3 DNA: TGTGCCAGCACCTTGGAGGGTCCCAGAAGGGGGAACACTGAAGCTTTCTTT
J gene: TRBJ2-1; clone size: few; V gene: TRBV5-6; D gene: .; CDR3 protein: CASSPGRMRNEQFF; CDR3 DNA: TGTGCCAGCAGCCCAGGCAGGATGCGCAATGAGCAGTTCTTC
J gene: TRBJ1-1; clone size: .; V gene: TRBV20-1; D gene: .; CDR3 protein: CSAKRWQSMGGNTEAFF; CDR3 DNA: TGCAGTGCGAAAAGGTGGCAGAGTATGGGGGGAAACACTGAAGCTTTCTTT
J gene: TRBJ2-5; clone size: .; V gene: TRBV4-2; D gene: .; CDR3 protein: CASSQDGGYNQETQYF; CDR3 DNA: TGTGCCAGCAGCCAAGATGGGGGGTACAACCAAGAGACCCAGTACTTC
J gene: TRBJ1-1; clone size: .; V gene: TRBV27; D gene: TRBD1; CDR3 protein: CASSWDRGGTEAFF; CDR3 DNA: TGTGCCAGCAGCTGGGACAGGGGGGGAACTGAAGCTTTCTTT